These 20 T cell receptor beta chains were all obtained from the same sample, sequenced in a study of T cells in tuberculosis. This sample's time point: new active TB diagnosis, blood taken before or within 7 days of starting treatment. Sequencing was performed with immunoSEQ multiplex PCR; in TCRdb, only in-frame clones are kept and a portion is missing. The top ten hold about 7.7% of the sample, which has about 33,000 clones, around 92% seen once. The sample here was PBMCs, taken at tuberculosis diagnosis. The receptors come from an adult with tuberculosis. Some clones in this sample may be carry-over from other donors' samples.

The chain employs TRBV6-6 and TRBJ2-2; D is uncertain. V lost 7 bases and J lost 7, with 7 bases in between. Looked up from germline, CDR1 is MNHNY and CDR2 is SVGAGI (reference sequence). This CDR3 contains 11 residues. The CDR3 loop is CASTPGGELFF. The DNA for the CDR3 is TGTGCCAGCACCCCAGGCGGGGAGCTGTTTTTT.

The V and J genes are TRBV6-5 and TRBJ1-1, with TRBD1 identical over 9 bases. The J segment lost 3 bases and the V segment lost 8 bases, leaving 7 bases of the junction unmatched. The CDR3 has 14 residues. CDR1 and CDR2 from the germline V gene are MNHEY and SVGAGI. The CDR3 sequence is CASSWTGDYTEAFF. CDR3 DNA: TGTGCCAGCTCTTGGACAGGGGATTACACTGAAGCTTTCTTT.

For the CDR3, the DNA is TGCGCCAGCGAACGGGGGGGCCAAGCCTCCACCGGGGAGCTGTTTTTT. Its translation is CASERGGQASTGELFF. The gene calls are TRBV5-1 and TRBJ2-2; 8 nucleotides agree with TRBD2. The CDR3 length is 16 residues. V shed 7 bases and J 4 bases; nucleotides not matched to a gene: 12. Germline lookup yields CDR1 SGHRS and CDR2 YFSETQ.

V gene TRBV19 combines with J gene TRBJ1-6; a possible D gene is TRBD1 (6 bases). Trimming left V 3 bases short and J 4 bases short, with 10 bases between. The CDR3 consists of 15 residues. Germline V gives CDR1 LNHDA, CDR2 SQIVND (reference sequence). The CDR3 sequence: CASSISGVYNSPLHF. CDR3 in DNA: TGTGCCAGTAGTATCTCAGGGGTTTATAATTCACCCCTCCACTTT.

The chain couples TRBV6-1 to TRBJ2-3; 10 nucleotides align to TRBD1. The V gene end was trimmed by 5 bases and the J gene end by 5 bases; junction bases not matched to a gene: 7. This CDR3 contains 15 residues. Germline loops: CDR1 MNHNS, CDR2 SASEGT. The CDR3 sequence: CASSTTGGLVDTQYF. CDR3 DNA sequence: TGTGCCAGCAGTACGACAGGGGGCTTAGTAGATACGCAGTATTTT.

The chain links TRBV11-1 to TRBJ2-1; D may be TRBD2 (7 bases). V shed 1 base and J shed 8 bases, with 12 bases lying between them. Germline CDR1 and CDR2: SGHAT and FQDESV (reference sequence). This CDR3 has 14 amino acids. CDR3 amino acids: CASSLGWGGDEQFF. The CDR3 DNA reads TGTGCCAGCAGCTTAGGGTGGGGGGGCGATGAGCAGTTCTTC.

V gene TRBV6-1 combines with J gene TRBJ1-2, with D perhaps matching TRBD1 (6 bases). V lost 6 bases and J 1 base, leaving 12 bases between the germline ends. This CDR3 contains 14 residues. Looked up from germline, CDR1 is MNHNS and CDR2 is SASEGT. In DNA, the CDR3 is TGTGCCAGCAGGGAGATGGACAGTAACTATGGCTACACCTTC. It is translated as CASREMDSNYGYTF.

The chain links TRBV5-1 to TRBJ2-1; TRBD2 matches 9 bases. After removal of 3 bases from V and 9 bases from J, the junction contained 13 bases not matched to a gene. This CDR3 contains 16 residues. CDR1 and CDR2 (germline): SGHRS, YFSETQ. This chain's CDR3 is CASSYISGGFDIEQFF. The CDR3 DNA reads TGCGCCAGCAGCTATATAAGCGGGGGGTTCGATATTGAGCAGTTCTTC.

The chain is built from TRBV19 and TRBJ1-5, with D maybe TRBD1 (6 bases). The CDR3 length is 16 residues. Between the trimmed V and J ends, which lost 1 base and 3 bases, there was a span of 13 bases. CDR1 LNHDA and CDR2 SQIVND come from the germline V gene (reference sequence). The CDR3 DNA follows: TGTGCCAGTAGTATAGTAACAGGGCATTTCAATCAGCCCCAGCATTTT. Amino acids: CASSIVTGHFNQPQHF. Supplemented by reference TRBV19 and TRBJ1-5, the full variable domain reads DGGITQSPKYLFRKEGQNVTLSCEQNLNHDAMYWYRQDPGQGLRLIYYSQIVNDFQKGDIAEGYSVSREKKESFPLTVTSAQKNPTAFYLCASSIVTGHFNQPQHFGDGTRLSIL.

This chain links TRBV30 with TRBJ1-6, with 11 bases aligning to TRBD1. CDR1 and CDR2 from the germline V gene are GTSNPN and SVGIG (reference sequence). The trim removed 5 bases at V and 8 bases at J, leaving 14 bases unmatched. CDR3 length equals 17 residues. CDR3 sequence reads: CAWRYPGQGGAYSPLHF. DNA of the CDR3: TGTGCCTGGCGCTATCCGGGACAGGGGGGGGCCTATTCACCCCTCCACTTT.

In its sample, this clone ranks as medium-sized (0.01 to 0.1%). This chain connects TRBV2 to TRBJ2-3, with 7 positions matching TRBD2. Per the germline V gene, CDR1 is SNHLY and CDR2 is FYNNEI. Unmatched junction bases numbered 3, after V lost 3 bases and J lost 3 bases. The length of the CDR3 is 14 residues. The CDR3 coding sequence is TGTGCCAGCAGTGAGGGACTATATACAGATACGCAGTATTTT. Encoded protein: CASSEGLYTDTQYF.

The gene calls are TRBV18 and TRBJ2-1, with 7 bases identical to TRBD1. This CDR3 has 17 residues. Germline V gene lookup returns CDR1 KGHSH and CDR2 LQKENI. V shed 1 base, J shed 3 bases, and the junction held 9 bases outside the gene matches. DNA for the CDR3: TGTGCCAGCTCACCACGTAAAGGGGCAGGGGGCTACAATGAGCAGTTCTTC. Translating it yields CASSPRKGAGGYNEQFF.

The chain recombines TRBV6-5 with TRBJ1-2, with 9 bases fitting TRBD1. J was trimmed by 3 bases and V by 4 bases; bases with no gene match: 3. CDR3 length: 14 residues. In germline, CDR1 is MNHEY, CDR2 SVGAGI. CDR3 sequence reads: CASSLGQGYYGYTF. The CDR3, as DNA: TGTGCCAGCAGTTTGGGACAGGGATACTATGGCTACACCTTC.

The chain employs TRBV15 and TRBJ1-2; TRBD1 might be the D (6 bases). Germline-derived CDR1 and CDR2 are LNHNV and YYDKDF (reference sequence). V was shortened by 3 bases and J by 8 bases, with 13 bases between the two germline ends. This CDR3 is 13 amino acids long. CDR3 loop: CATSSGQGLGYTF. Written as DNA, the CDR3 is TGTGCCACCAGCAGTGGGCAGGGGTTAGGCTACACCTTC. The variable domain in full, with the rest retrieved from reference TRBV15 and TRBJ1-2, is DAMVIQNPRYQVTQFGKPVTLSCSQTLNHNVMYWYQQKSSQAPKLLFHYYDKDFNNEADTPDNFQSRRPNTSFCFLDIRSPGLGDTAMYLCATSSGQGLGYTFGSGTRLTVV.

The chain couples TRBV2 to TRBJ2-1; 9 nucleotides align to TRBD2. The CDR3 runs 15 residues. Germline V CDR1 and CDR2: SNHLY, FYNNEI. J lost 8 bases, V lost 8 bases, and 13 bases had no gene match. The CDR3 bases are TGTGCCAGCGATACCGGGACTAGCAATGATGATGAGCAGTTCTTC. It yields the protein CASDTGTSNDDEQFF.

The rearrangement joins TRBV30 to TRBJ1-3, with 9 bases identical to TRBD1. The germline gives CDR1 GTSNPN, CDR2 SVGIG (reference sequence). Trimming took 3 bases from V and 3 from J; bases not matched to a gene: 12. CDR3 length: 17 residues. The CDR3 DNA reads TGTGCCTGGAGCGTACTGACCGGGACAGGGAATGGAAACACCATATATTTT. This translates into CAWSVLTGTGNGNTIYF.

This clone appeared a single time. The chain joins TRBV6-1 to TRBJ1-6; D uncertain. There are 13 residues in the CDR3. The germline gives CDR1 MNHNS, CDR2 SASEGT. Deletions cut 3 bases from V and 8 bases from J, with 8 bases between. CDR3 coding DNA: TGTGCCAGCAGTGAGAGGTTTGATTCACCCCTCCACTTT. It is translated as CASSERFDSPLHF.

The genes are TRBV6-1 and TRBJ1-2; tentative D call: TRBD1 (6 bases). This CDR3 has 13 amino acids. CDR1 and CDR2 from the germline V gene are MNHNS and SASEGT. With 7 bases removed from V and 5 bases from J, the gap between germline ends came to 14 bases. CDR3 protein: CASNLDSPYGYTF. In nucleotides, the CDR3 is TGTGCCAGCAACCTGGACAGCCCATATGGCTACACCTTC.

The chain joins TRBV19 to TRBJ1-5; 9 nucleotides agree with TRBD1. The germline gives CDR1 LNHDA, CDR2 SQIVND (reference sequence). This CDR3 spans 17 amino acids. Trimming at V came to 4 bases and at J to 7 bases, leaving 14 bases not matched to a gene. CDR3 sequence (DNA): TGTGCCAGTAGTAGGGAGGGACAGGGAAGGCACAGGCAGCCCCAGCATTTT. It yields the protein CASSREGQGRHRQPQHF.

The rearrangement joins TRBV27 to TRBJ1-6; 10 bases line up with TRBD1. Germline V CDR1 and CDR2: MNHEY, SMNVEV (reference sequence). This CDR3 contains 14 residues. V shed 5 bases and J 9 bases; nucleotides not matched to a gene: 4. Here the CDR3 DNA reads TGTGCCAGCAGTGGACAGGGGGACGGTTCACCCCTCCACTTT. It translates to CASSGQGDGSPLHF.